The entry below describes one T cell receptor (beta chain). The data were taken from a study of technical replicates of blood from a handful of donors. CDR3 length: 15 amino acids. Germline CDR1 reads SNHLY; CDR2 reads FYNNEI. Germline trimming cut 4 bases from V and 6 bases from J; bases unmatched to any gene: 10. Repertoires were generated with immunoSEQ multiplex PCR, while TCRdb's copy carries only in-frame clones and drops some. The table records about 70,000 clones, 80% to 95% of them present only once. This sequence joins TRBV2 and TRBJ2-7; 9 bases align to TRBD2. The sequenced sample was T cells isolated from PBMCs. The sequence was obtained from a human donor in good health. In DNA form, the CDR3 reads TGTGCCAGCAGTGCGACTAGCGGTGGGGTTTCCGAGCAGTACTTC. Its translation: CASSATSGGVSEQYF.